This T cell receptor (beta chain) was observed in a study of blood T cell repertoires in COVID-19. Assay: immunoSEQ multiplex PCR; the TCRdb copy retains only in-frame clones and omits some. Here the sample spans approximately 89,000 clones, 85% to 95% being singletons. Trimming cost V 5 bases and J 4 bases; bases outside gene matches: 5. CDR3 length equals 13 residues. Per germline, CDR1 SQVTM and CDR2 ANQGSEA. The material sequenced was peripheral blood. This TCR was sampled from an older woman with active COVID-19. The chain joins TRBV29-1 to TRBJ2-1, with 7 bases fitting TRBD2. The CDR3 DNA is TGCAGCGTTCCAGCGGGACCTTACAATGAGCAGTTCTTC. Protein: CSVPAGPYNEQFF.